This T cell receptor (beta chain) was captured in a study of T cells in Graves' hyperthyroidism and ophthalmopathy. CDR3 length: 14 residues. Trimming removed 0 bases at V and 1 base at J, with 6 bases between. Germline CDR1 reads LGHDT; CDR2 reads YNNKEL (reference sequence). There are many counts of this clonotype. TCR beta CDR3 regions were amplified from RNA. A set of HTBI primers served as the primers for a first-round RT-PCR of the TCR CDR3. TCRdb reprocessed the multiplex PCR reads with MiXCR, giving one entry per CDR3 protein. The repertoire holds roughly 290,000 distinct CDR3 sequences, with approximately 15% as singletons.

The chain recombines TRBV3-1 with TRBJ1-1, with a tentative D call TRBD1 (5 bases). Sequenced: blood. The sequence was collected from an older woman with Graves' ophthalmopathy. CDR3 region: CASSQEGGNTEAFF. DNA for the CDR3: TGTGCCAGCAGCCAAGAGGGGGGGAACACTGAAGCTTTCTTT.